This T cell receptor (beta chain) was identified during a study of cytomegalovirus exposure and HLA in healthy donors. About the research overall: A data release that came early held 80 million to 95 million unique TCRs from HLA-typed donors.

V lost 2 bases and J lost 5, with 18 bases in between. CDR3 size: 17 residues. From germline, CDR1 is LNHDA and CDR2 SQIVND (reference sequence). Study findings and constraints: Immune exposure data for these donors was limited to CMV serostatus.

The PCR contained 60 Vbeta and 13 Jbeta primers. The data were produced by immunoSEQ multiplex PCR, yet TCRdb's version contains in-frame clones alone and is incomplete. The sample records about 130,000 clones, around three quarters being singletons. Concerning this clone: As yet, its antigen is unknown.

The rearrangement links TRBV19 to TRBJ2-2; TRBD2 is a possible D gene (5 bases). The sequence derives from a man between 18 and 35 years old in good health and CMV-seronegative. The sample taken for sequencing was PBMCs. CDR3 nucleotide sequence: TGTGCCAGTAGTATACCTGGAGCGATCGGGATTACCGGGGAGCTGTTTTTT. It translates to CASSIPGAIGITGELFF.